Only a few counts were recorded for the clone carrying this TCR beta chain. This record comes from a study of CD8 T cells in ankylosing spondylitis. Generation of TCR beta libraries employed quantitative 5'-RACE incorporating molecular barcodes. Each CDR3 protein is one row after TCRdb ran MiXCR on the 5' RACE reads. The repertoire holds around 300,000 distinct CDR3 sequences, around 20% seen once, with approximately 3.7% in the top ten. With 5 bases removed from V and 3 bases from J, the gap between germline ends came to 14 bases. The CDR3 loop spans 14 amino acids. V gene TRBV12-3 or TRBV12-4 combines with J gene TRBJ2-7; D not resolved. Sequenced material: blood, either unsorted or a sorted T cell fraction (not recorded which). The TCR sequence derives from a female donor with ankylosing spondylitis or in good health (not recorded which). The CDR3 sequence: CASSPRPNGYEQYF. In DNA, the CDR3 is TGTGCCAGCAGTCCCCGTCCGAACGGCTACGAGCAGTACTTC.